This TCR beta chain was recorded in a study of monozygotic twins with inflammatory bowel disease (dated by TCRdb to the late 2010s). Study-level background: In total, 30 or so monozygotic twin pairs made up the full study: 19 Danish pairs, all IBD-discordant, plus nine German pairs, of which four were IBD-concordant and five were IBD-discordant. The search for disease-associated traits relied mainly on comparing IBD patients with their genetically identical healthy co-twins within discordant pairs. Each individual had, on average, about 151 000 unique TCRalpha sequences and 181 000 unique TCRbeta sequences available for analysis.

Libraries were prepared through 5' RACE. The input for every TCR library was around 3,600 ng of total RNA. cDNA was synthesized with SMARTScribe reverse transcriptase in eight separate reactions per sample. During cDNA synthesis, template switching was used to introduce unique molecular identifiers that contained a 6-nucleotide sample barcode. Amplification of TCRalpha and TCRbeta cDNA involved two nested PCRs of around 15 and 9 cycles, and each PCR was followed by bead purification. Before amplification, the cDNA was treated with uracil DNA-glycosylase and purified using the QIAquick PCR purification kit. The second PCR added Illumina TruSeq-compatible adapters along with sample-specific barcodes. Library quality and concentration were checked on TapeStation and Qubit, and libraries were pooled at about 5 ng each. Sequencing of the pooled libraries was done on an Illumina HiSeq2500 single-index Rapid Run using custom sequencing primers and 2 x 100 bp reads. On the study's bioinformatics: PCR and sequencing errors were corrected by UMI-based consensus assembly using MiGEC version 1.2.6. MiXCR version 2.1.1 was used to carry out V(D)J alignment, clonotype assembly and CDR3 extraction. To normalise gene usage, clonotype sharing and MAIT/NKT TCR abundance, the analysis used the top 1000, 10 000 and 20 000 clonotypes per sample. Diversity was computed as the inverse Simpson index with the vegan R package after downsampling to 27 000 UMIs. Paired Mann-Whitney U tests on discordant twin pairs were used, with Benjamini-Hochberg multiple-testing correction. Following TCRdb reprocessing, every CDR3 protein sequence forms one entry, and DNA is not provided. TCRdb's processing, not the study's, gives the V and J calls here. The table for this sample records fewer than 450,000 distinct CDR3 sequences. The ten largest clones capture about 2.5% of the sample.

In the case of this clonotype: No cognate antigen has been identified for it.

Its CDR3 holds 11 amino acids, cysteine through phenylalanine. A DNA sequence was not provided. The germline V gene (reference sequence) gives CDR1 as DFQATT and CDR2 as SNEGSKA. Results the study describes overall, beyond this receptor: Differing immunosuppressive treatments among patients may have added background noise and inter-individual variability to the repertoires. Concordant and discordant twins showed no difference in repertoire similarity, possibly because of limited statistical power. TCRbeta repertoire diversity, by inverse Simpson index, was decreased in IBD patients compared with their healthy co-twins. The analysis was unable to tell apart different T cell subtypes. IBD patients shared fewer clonotypes with other individuals than healthy twins did, most markedly in patients showing signs of disease activity. No single strong signal or clonotype linked to IBD turned up in the results, so the idea that one exists was not supported.

A roughly 2.4 ml peripheral blood sample was drawn into PAXgene tubes per donor and stored at -80°C. Without T cell sorting, total RNA was isolated from whole blood using the PAXgene blood miRNA kit on an automated QIAcube. Deep TCRalpha and TCRbeta repertoire profiling with unique molecular barcoding was performed on peripheral blood of monozygotic twin pairs concordant or discordant for inflammatory bowel disease. Smoking habits were recorded for all twin pairs, and individuals were classified as current, former or never smokers. This TCR was recovered from a human donor with ulcerative colitis or Crohn's disease, or a healthy co-twin of an affected twin (not recorded which). Sequencing was carried out using blood. This chain joins TRBV20-1 to TRBJ1-2. The CDR3 protein is CSAREQVGYTF.